The text below deals with one T cell receptor beta chain. Its antigen is unidentified. Per the germline V gene, CDR1 is MNHEY and CDR2 is SVGEGT. V gave up 3 bases and J gave up 6 bases; unmatched junction bases: 5. The CDR3 totals 15 residues. TCRdb re-analysed the 5' RACE reads in MiXCR, keeping a single row per CDR3 protein. The sample lists a few hundred thousand distinct CDR3 sequences, approximately 24% occurring once. The sample comes from a study of T-cell memory formation after mild COVID-19. General study findings and limits: Contracting clones from day 15 to 85 showed balanced CD4/CD8; later expanders favored CD4+.

The chain couples TRBV6-2 or TRBV6-3 to TRBJ2-2, with 9 nucleotides matching TRBD1. The sequencing input was PBMCs or a T cell subset sorted from them (not recorded which). This clonotype was sampled from an adult woman who had mild COVID-19 (a few samples of this study predate the infection). Cell type and time point are not known. CDR3: CASSYPGTGSGELFF. As DNA, the CDR3 is TGTGCCAGCAGTTATCCCGGGACAGGGTCCGGGGAGCTGTTTTTT.